The rows below give T cell receptor beta chains drawn from one sample of a study of cytomegalovirus exposure and HLA in healthy donors. Profiled with immunoSEQ multiplex PCR; TCRdb holds only in-frame clones, not every one. This table has approximately 270,000 clones, about 90% appearing once. The sequenced sample was PBMCs. These receptors were obtained from a young man in good health and CMV-seropositive. Each CDR3 is given with its conserved first and last residue.

len: 15
v_gene: TRBV27
CDR3aa: CASSLSTSPNTEAFF

len: 13
v_gene: TRBV5-1
CDR3aa: CASRLTERYEQYF

len: 12
v_gene: TRBV6-5
CDR3aa: CASKGDQETQYF

len: 15
v_gene: TRBV19
CDR3aa: CASTIRELPLDGYTF

len: 12
v_gene: TRBV28
CDR3aa: CASSLMRFEQYF

len: 14
v_gene: TRBV5-6
CDR3aa: CASSLVAGAYEQYF

len: 15
v_gene: TRBV12-5
CDR3aa: CASGLVVAVGEGYTF

len: 14
v_gene: TRBV10-3
CDR3aa: CAISEVGSYNEQFF

len: 15
v_gene: TRBV4-1
CDR3aa: CASSQEGVRAYEQYF

len: 11
v_gene: TRBV4-2
CDR3aa: CASSRRETQYF

len: 14
v_gene: TRBV27
CDR3aa: CASSLRQGGHEQYF

len: 13
v_gene: TRBV7-9
CDR3aa: CASSFAGQETQYF

len: 14
v_gene: TRBV27
CDR3aa: CASSSIAGASEQYF

len: 16
v_gene: TRBV9
CDR3aa: CASTRRAGINTGELFF

len: 13
v_gene: TRBV6-5
CDR3aa: CASSLRGTYGYTF

len: 14
v_gene: TRBV29-1
CDR3aa: CSVARQGTGETQYF

len: 16
v_gene: TRBV6-1
CDR3aa: CASSERTGTGNDEQYF